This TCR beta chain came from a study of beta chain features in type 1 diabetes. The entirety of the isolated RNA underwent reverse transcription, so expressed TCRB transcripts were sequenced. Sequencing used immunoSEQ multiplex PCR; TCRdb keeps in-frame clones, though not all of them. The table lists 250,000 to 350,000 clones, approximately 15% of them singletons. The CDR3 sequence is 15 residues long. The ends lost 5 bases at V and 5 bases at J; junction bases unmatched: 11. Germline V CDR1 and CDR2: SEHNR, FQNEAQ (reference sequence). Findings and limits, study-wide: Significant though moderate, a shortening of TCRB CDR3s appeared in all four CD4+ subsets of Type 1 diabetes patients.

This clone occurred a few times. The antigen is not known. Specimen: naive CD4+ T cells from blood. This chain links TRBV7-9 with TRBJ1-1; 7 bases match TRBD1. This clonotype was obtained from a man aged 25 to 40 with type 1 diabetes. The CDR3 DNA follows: TGTGCCAGCAGCCCACTCGAGGGGGCGCGGACTGAAGCTTTCTTT. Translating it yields CASSPLEGARTEAFF.